The 30 T cell receptor beta chains listed next were all sequenced from one sample in a study of blood T cell repertoires in COVID-19. Assay used: immunoSEQ multiplex PCR; TCRdb lists only in-frame clones, some missing. Of about 220,000 clones listed, less than 90% were seen once; the top ten hold around 6.5%. The specimen sequenced was PBMCs or T cells enriched from blood (not recorded which). All receptors come from a woman in her thirties or forties who had recovered from COVID-19.

The V call is TRBV2, the J call TRBJ1-5; TRBD1 matches at 8 bases. Trimming at V came to 6 bases and at J to 2 bases, leaving 9 bases not matched to a gene. CDR1 is SNHLY and CDR2 is FYNNEI in the germline V gene. The CDR3 is 16 amino acids. The CDR3 DNA follows: TGTGCCAGCAGGAAGAACAGGGGGGAGGGCAATCAGCCCCAGCATTTT. It encodes CASRKNRGEGNQPQHF.

This chain connects TRBV7-2 to TRBJ2-3; D possibly corresponds to TRBD2 (6 bases). This CDR3 spans 13 amino acids. With 6 bases removed from V and 7 bases from J, the gap between germline ends came to 14 bases. Germline V gives CDR1 SGHTA, CDR2 FQGNSA. The CDR3 DNA follows: TGTGCCAGCAGTGCCCCCGCGGGGTATACGCAGTATTTT. This codes for CASSAPAGYTQYF.

The chain joins TRBV28 to TRBJ2-7; TRBD1 agrees at 7 bases. Germline CDR1 reads MDHEN; CDR2 reads SYDVKM. The CDR3 has 15 residues. With V trimmed by 5 bases and J by 0 bases, 7 bases remained unmatched. The chain's CDR3 is CASSPGQPSSYEQYV. The CDR3 DNA reads TGTGCCAGCAGTCCGGGACAGCCCAGCTCCTACGAGCAGTACGTC.

The chain is built from TRBV27 and TRBJ2-3, with 9 bases matching TRBD2. Germline values: CDR1 MNHEY, CDR2 SMNVEV (reference sequence). The V gene end was trimmed by 3 bases and the J gene end by 4 bases; junction bases not matched to a gene: 5. CDR3 size: 15 residues. CDR3 region: CASSFALAGPDTQYF. CDR3 bases: TGTGCCAGCAGTTTCGCTCTAGCGGGACCAGATACGCAGTATTTT.

Only a few counts were recorded for this clone. This chain's CDR3 is CASSLARTGELFF. The CDR3 bases are TGTGCCAGCAGCTTAGCCCGTACCGGGGAGCTGTTTTTT. The gene calls are TRBV7-2 and TRBJ2-2; D uncertain. V was shortened by 0 bases and J by 5 bases, with 4 bases between the two germline ends. CDR3 length equals 13 residues. The germline V gene encodes CDR1 SGHTA and CDR2 FQGNSA.

The chain combines TRBV5-1 with TRBJ1-6, with 7 bases identical to TRBD1. Per the germline V gene, CDR1 is SGHRS and CDR2 is YFSETQ. CDR3 length: 15 amino acids. With V trimmed by 0 bases and J by 11 bases, 8 bases remained unmatched. CDR3 sequence: CASSLERTGRTPLHF. In DNA form, the CDR3 reads TGCGCCAGCAGCTTGGAACGGACAGGTCGTACACCCCTCCACTTT.

The chain is built from TRBV12-1 and TRBJ1-6; TRBD1, the table's D call, was not compared with the DNA. TRBV12-1 represents a pseudogene. The CDR3 covers 15 residues. CDR3 in amino acids: CASSPGTAYNSPLHF. The CDR3 coding sequence is TGTGCCAGCAGCCCGGGGACAGCCTATAATTCACCCCTCCACTTT.

This sequence joins TRBV27 and TRBJ1-6; D is unclear. This CDR3 contains 12 residues. Trimming cost V 3 bases and J 9 bases, with 6 bases left between them. Per the germline V gene, CDR1 is MNHEY and CDR2 is SMNVEV (reference sequence). CDR3 nucleotide sequence: TGTGCCAGCAGTTTCAGGTCTTCACCCCTCCACTTT. This sequence encodes CASSFRSSPLHF.

The chain combines TRBV30 with TRBJ2-6; tentatively, D is TRBD1 (6 bases). The CDR3 has 15 residues. Per germline, CDR1 GTSNPN and CDR2 SVGIG (reference sequence). Trimming removed 4 bases at V and 0 bases at J, with 10 bases between. The CDR3 nucleotides read TGTGCCTGGACTAAACAGGGCTCTGGGGCCAACGTCCTGACTTTC. This sequence encodes CAWTKQGSGANVLTF.

The V gene is TRBV5-1, the J gene TRBJ2-1; tentatively, D is TRBD2 (6 bases). The CDR3 consists of 16 residues. V lost 0 bases to trimming and J lost 0 bases, with 10 bases between them. In germline, CDR1 is SGHRS, CDR2 YFSETQ. The CDR3 nucleotides are TGCGCCAGCAGCTTGGATCCCGGGGGCTCCTACAATGAGCAGTTCTTC. This gives the protein CASSLDPGGSYNEQFF.

The genes are TRBV19 and TRBJ2-4; 8 bases are a match to TRBD1. J was trimmed by 0 bases and V by 3 bases; bases with no gene match: 4. Germline V gives CDR1 LNHDA, CDR2 SQIVND (reference sequence). CDR3 length equals 16 residues. The CDR3 sequence is CASSIRTGKAKNIQYF. CDR3 sequence (DNA): TGTGCCAGTAGTATTAGGACAGGGAAAGCCAAAAACATTCAGTACTTC.

This chain connects TRBV5-1 to TRBJ2-1; a possible D gene is TRBD1 (6 bases). Deletions cut 7 bases from V and 8 bases from J, with 16 bases between. Per germline, CDR1 SGHRS and CDR2 YFSETQ. The CDR3 length is 13 residues. The CDR3 here is CASAITGWDEQFF. DNA for the CDR3: TGCGCCAGCGCTATCACAGGGTGGGATGAGCAGTTCTTC.

The chain couples TRBV18 to TRBJ1-1; weak D call: TRBD1 (5 bases). CDR3 length equals 13 residues. The V gene lost 0 bases and the J gene lost 4 bases, with 6 bases spanning the gap. CDR1 is KGHSH and CDR2 is LQKENI in the germline V gene. The CDR3 reads CASSPPGGTEAFF. CDR3 in DNA: TGTGCCAGCTCACCACCGGGGGGCACTGAAGCTTTCTTT.

This chain links TRBV9 with TRBJ2-5; D is uncertain. The CDR3 has 11 residues. The germline V gene encodes CDR1 SGDLS and CDR2 YYNGEE. The ends were cut back, 6 bases at V and 5 bases at J, with 8 bases in the middle. The CDR3 DNA follows: TGTGCCAGCACCCTAAAGGAGACCCAGTACTTC. This gives the protein CASTLKETQYF.

V and J are TRBV4-3 and TRBJ1-4; D ambiguous. V was trimmed by 5 bases and J by 3 bases, leaving 13 bases between them. The CDR3 is 15 amino acids. Germline loops: CDR1 LGHNA, CDR2 YSLEER. The CDR3 coding sequence is TGCGCCAGCAGCGAAACGCAGATGGCTAATGAAAAACTGTTTTTT. The encoded protein is CASSETQMANEKLFF.

The rearrangement joins TRBV27 to TRBJ1-2; 7 positions agree with TRBD1. The V segment lost 3 bases and the J segment 3 bases; nucleotides outside the gene matches: 10. Germline V CDR1 and CDR2: MNHEY, SMNVEV (reference sequence). The CDR3 extends over 16 amino acids. The CDR3 DNA reads as TGTGCCAGCAGTTTGGACAGGACGAAACCCCACTATGGCTACACCTTC. Amino acid sequence: CASSLDRTKPHYGYTF.

The gene calls are TRBV27 and TRBJ2-2, with 9 bases aligning to TRBD2. V dropped 3 bases and J dropped 5; count of bases not matched to a gene: 4. Per germline, CDR1 MNHEY and CDR2 SMNVEV (reference sequence). The CDR3 covers 15 residues. The CDR3: CASSFRLAGTGELFF. In DNA, the CDR3 is TGTGCCAGCAGTTTTCGGCTAGCGGGAACCGGGGAGCTGTTTTTT.

Here the CDR3 reads CASSQRTSVTDTQYF. The DNA for the CDR3 is TGTGCCAGCAGCCAAAGGACTAGCGTCACAGATACGCAGTATTTT. The gene calls are TRBV7-9 and TRBJ2-3; 9 bases are shared with TRBD2. The CDR3 is 15 amino acids. J lost 2 bases, V lost 5 bases, and 5 bases had no gene match. CDR1 is SEHNR and CDR2 is FQNEAQ in the germline V gene (reference sequence).

The chain couples TRBV2 to TRBJ2-1; 12 bases map to TRBD2. The germline gives CDR1 SNHLY, CDR2 FYNNEI. V shed 8 bases and J 15 bases; nucleotides not matched to a gene: 5. The CDR3 loop spans 11 amino acids. The CDR3 region is CASLAGGPGFF. In DNA form, the CDR3 reads TGTGCCAGCCTAGCGGGAGGGCCCGGGTTCTTC.

The rearrangement links TRBV11-2 to TRBJ2-2; TRBD2 agrees at 9 bases. This CDR3 region has 17 residues. CDR1 and CDR2 from the germline V gene are SGHAT and FQNNGV. V shed 1 base, J shed 4 bases, and the junction held 7 bases outside the gene matches. The CDR3 bases are TGTGCCAGCAGCTTAGTGGCGGGAGGGGGGGGCACCGGGGAGCTGTTTTTT. Translated, it gives CASSLVAGGGGTGELFF.

The chain is built from TRBV3-1 (or the pseudogene TRBV3-2) and TRBJ2-5; D might be TRBD2 (6 bases). Per germline, CDR1 LGHDT and CDR2 YNNKEL (reference sequence). Trimming left V 2 bases short and J 5 bases short, with 15 bases between. The CDR3 consists of 15 residues. The CDR3 sequence: CASSQFSSREETQYF. CDR3 DNA: TGTGCCAGCAGCCAATTTAGTAGCCGGGAGGAGACCCAGTACTTC.

This clone showed up just once. The J gene is TRBJ2-2, the V gene TRBV7-2, with D possibly TRBD2 on 6 matching bases. The V gene lost 3 bases and the J gene lost 1 base, with 12 bases spanning the gap. The CDR3 has 16 amino acids. Germline V gene data show CDR1 as SGHTA and CDR2 as FQGNSA. The CDR3 DNA reads TGTGCCAGCAGCTTCTCCGGGGGACTGAACACCGGGGAGCTGTTTTTT. Its translation: CASSFSGGLNTGELFF.

The chain links TRBV19 to TRBJ2-7, with D possibly matching TRBD2 (6 bases). This CDR3 has 16 amino acids. V dropped 1 base and J dropped 3 bases, with 16 bases sitting between them. Germline CDR1 and CDR2: LNHDA and SQIVND (reference sequence). The CDR3 nucleotides are TGTGCCAGTAGTATAGTGCCGGGAGCAAGGAACTACGAGCAGTACGTC. This sequence encodes CASSIVPGARNYEQYV.

J is TRBJ1-5 and V is TRBV18; 9 bases are shared with TRBD1. The CDR3 has 15 amino acids. V was pared by 0 bases and J by 5 bases, with 2 bases of the junction left unmatched. Germline CDR1 is KGHSH and CDR2 is LQKENI. The CDR3 nucleotides are TGTGCCAGCTCACCACCGGGACAGGGTTATCAGCCCCAGCATTTT. This translates into CASSPPGQGYQPQHF.

This clone was seen a single time. V and J are TRBV28 and TRBJ1-4; no clear D. The CDR3 has 13 residues. Trimming cost V 3 bases and J 6 bases, with 8 bases left between them. Germline CDR1 MDHEN, CDR2 SYDVKM. In DNA form, the CDR3 reads TGTGCCAGCAGTTTGGGGAGGGATGAAAAACTGTTTTTT. It translates to CASSLGRDEKLFF.

This clone appeared once. The rearrangement uses TRBV7-8 and TRBJ1-4, with 8 bases that match TRBD1. This CDR3 spans 16 amino acids. CDR1 and CDR2 (germline): SGHVS, FQNEAQ. V was pared by 4 bases and J by 8 bases, with 12 bases of the junction left unmatched. CDR3 loop: CASSSYPRGRNEKLFF. The CDR3 DNA reads as TGTGCCAGCAGCTCCTACCCCAGGGGGCGAAACGAAAAACTGTTTTTT.

The chain joins TRBV6-1 to TRBJ2-7, with D tentatively TRBD1 (5 bases). Trimming shortened V by 2 bases and J by 2 bases, and 10 bases separated the two germline ends. Germline CDR1 reads MNHNS; CDR2 reads SASEGT. There are 14 residues in the CDR3. The CDR3 sequence: CASSEFQGPYEQYF. CDR3 bases: TGTGCCAGCAGTGAATTCCAGGGTCCCTACGAGCAGTACTTC.

V and J are TRBV27 and TRBJ2-2, with D possibly TRBD1 on 6 matching bases. Germline V CDR1 and CDR2: MNHEY, SMNVEV (reference sequence). The CDR3 length is 15 residues. With 5 bases removed from V and 7 bases from J, the gap between germline ends came to 17 bases. The CDR3 region has the DNA TGTGCCAGCAGTCTAATGGCAGAGGGGGACGGGGAGCTGTTTTTT. As protein: CASSLMAEGDGELFF.

The chain joins TRBV13 to TRBJ2-1, with 11 bases that match TRBD2. CDR3 size: 17 residues. V was clipped by 2 bases and J by 6 bases; unmatched bases: 9. The germline gives CDR1 PRHDT, CDR2 FYEKMQ (reference sequence). The CDR3 is CASSLLGLAEVGNEQFF. The CDR3 region has the DNA TGTGCCAGCAGCTTACTGGGACTAGCGGAGGTAGGCAATGAGCAGTTCTTC.

J is TRBJ2-2 and V is TRBV19; a possible D gene is TRBD2 (5 bases). This CDR3 region has 15 residues. Per the germline V gene, CDR1 is LNHDA and CDR2 is SQIVND (reference sequence). V was trimmed by 7 bases and J by 5 bases, leaving 17 bases between them. CDR3 sequence: CASTLEGPATGELFF. DNA for the CDR3: TGTGCCAGTACCCTTGAGGGCCCGGCAACCGGGGAGCTGTTTTTT.